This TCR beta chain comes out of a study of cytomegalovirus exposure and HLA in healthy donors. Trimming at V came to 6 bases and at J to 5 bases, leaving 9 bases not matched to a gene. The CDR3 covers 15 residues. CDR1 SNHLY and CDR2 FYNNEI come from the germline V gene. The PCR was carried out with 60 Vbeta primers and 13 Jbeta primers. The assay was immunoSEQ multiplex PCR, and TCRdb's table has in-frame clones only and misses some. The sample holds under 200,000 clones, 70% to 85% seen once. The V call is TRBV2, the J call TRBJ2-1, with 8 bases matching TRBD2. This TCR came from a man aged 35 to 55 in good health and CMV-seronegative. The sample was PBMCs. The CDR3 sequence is CASRAGTSSHNEQFF. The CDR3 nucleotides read TGTGCCAGCAGAGCCGGGACTAGTTCCCACAATGAGCAGTTCTTC.